The 8 T cell receptor beta chains in this list originate from one sample, sequenced in a study of blood T cell repertoires in COVID-19. Generated by immunoSEQ multiplex PCR, the TCRdb table keeps only in-frame clones and is missing some. The sample has some 180,000 clones, around 87% seen once. Material: peripheral blood. Receptors originate from a woman aged 80 or over with COVID-19, enrolled during active disease.

The chain joins TRBV5-6 to TRBJ1-3; maybe TRBD1 (6 bases). Trimming pared 0 bases from V and 3 bases from J, leaving 7 bases between. Germline-derived CDR1 and CDR2 are SGHDT and YYEEEE. CDR3 length: 14 residues. The CDR3 region has the DNA TGTGCCAGCAGCTTGGGACAGGTTGGAAACACCATATATTTT. Translated, it gives CASSLGQVGNTIYF.

The genes are TRBV27 and TRBJ1-5, with TRBD1 matching 8 bases. The germline gives CDR1 MNHEY, CDR2 SMNVEV (reference sequence). With V trimmed by 5 bases and J by 7 bases, 7 bases remained unmatched. The CDR3 length is 14 residues. This CDR3 reads CASSGAGGGQPQHF. In DNA, the CDR3 is TGTGCCAGCAGTGGGGCAGGGGGCGGGCAGCCCCAGCATTTT.

The chain links TRBV5-1 to TRBJ1-3; TRBD2 agrees at 10 bases. The J call is uncertain, as TRBJ2-2 better fits the DNA end. Germline V lookup: CDR1 SGHRS, CDR2 YFSETQ. The CDR3 has 16 amino acids. CDR3 in amino acids: CASSLDSSGRAGELFF. The DNA of the CDR3 is TGCGCCAGCAGCTTGGATTCGAGCGGGAGGGCCGGGGAGCTGTTTTTT.

The chain joins TRBV15 to TRBJ2-1; TRBD2 matches 9 bases. The germline CDR1 and CDR2 sequences are LNHNV and YYDKDF (reference sequence). This CDR3 is 17 amino acids long. The J segment lost 2 bases and the V segment lost 0 bases, leaving 5 bases of the junction unmatched. CDR3 sequence reads: CATSREAGGLTYNEQFF. CDR3 nucleotides: TGTGCCACCAGCAGAGAGGCGGGAGGGCTAACCTACAATGAGCAGTTCTTC.

For the CDR3, the DNA is TGTGCCAGCAGCCCCGGGACTGATAGCAATCAGCCCCAGCATTTT. Protein product: CASSPGTDSNQPQHF. The rearrangement uses TRBV5-8 and TRBJ1-5; D possibly corresponds to TRBD1 (5 bases). V was shortened by 4 bases and J by 0 bases, with 11 bases between the two germline ends. Germline lookup yields CDR1 SGHTS and CDR2 YDEGEE. This CDR3 region has 15 residues.

The DNA of the CDR3 is TGTGCCACCTCCCCCGTCGGGGTTAACTATGGCTACACCTTC. It yields the protein CATSPVGVNYGYTF. The chain is built from TRBV19 and TRBJ1-2, with unresolved D. Trimming left V 10 bases short and J 1 base short, with 16 bases between. Germline CDR1 and CDR2: LNHDA and SQIVND (reference sequence). This CDR3 spans 14 amino acids. The full variable domain, with the rest looked up from reference TRBV19 and TRBJ1-2, is DGGITQSPKYLFRKEGQNVTLSCEQNLNHDAMYWYRQDPGQGLRLIYYSQIVNDFQKGDIAEGYSVSREKKESFPLTVTSAQKNPTAFYLCATSPVGVNYGYTFGSGTRLTVV.

The rearrangement links TRBV28 to TRBJ1-5; D is perhaps TRBD1 (5 bases). The CDR3 has 16 residues. Germline CDR1 MDHEN, CDR2 SYDVKM. V lost 5 bases and J 1 base, leaving 15 bases between the germline ends. In nucleotides, the CDR3 is TGTGCCAGCAGTCCCAGTTCGGGGGTGAGCAATCAGCCCCAGCATTTT. Its translation: CASSPSSGVSNQPQHF.

V and J are TRBV5-1 and TRBJ2-2, with a possible D match to TRBD1 (6 bases). Trimming removed 4 bases at V and 4 bases at J, with 8 bases between. CDR3 size: 13 residues. Germline loops: CDR1 SGHRS, CDR2 YFSETQ. CDR3: CASSEGGTGELFF. The DNA of the CDR3 is TGCGCCAGCAGCGAAGGGGGCACCGGGGAGCTGTTTTTT.